The present entry profiles one TCR beta chain with its context. This record comes from a study of T cells in Graves' hyperthyroidism and ophthalmopathy. Using RNA transcripts as the source, TCR beta CDR3 regions were amplified. Researchers ran a first-round RT-PCR on the TCR CDR3 using the HTBI primer set. In TCRdb, the multiplex PCR reads were re-called with MiXCR into one record per CDR3 protein. The sample has fewer than 400,000 distinct CDR3 sequences, over 11% seen once. Between the trimmed V and J ends, which lost 2 bases and 6 bases, there was a span of 10 bases. Germline V gene sequence: CDR1 MNHEY, CDR2 SMNVEV (reference sequence). The length of the CDR3 is 13 residues. Uncontrolled infections, other autoimmune diseases, pregnancy or lactation led to exclusion of patients.

The sample consisted of blood. The V gene is TRBV27, the J gene TRBJ1-1, with a weak D call TRBD1 (6 bases). The TCR comes from a middle-aged man with Graves' ophthalmopathy. The CDR3 bases are TGTGCCAGCAGTTTAAGGGGGTCGGCTGAAGCTTTCTTT. Encoded protein: CASSLRGSAEAFF.